Sequencing of this TCR beta chain was carried out in a study of identifying expanded T cells in peripheral blood. The CDR3 has 16 residues. The V and J ends lost 0 bases and 3 bases respectively, with 16 bases between them. Germline V gene sequence: CDR1 SGDLS, CDR2 YYNGEE. During the collection period, no donor immune events like infections were recorded. Only in-frame clones appear in the TCRdb table, and some are missing; sequencing was by immunoSEQ multiplex PCR. This sample has about 130,000 clones, with approximately 86% found just once. The receptor comes from a person aged 18-70 years in good health. The chain carries TRBV9 and TRBJ2-7; D is undetermined. The material sequenced was blood. This CDR3 is CASSVGAVVEIYEQYF. The CDR3 DNA reads TGTGCCAGCAGCGTAGGAGCTGTCGTGGAGATCTACGAGCAGTACTTC.